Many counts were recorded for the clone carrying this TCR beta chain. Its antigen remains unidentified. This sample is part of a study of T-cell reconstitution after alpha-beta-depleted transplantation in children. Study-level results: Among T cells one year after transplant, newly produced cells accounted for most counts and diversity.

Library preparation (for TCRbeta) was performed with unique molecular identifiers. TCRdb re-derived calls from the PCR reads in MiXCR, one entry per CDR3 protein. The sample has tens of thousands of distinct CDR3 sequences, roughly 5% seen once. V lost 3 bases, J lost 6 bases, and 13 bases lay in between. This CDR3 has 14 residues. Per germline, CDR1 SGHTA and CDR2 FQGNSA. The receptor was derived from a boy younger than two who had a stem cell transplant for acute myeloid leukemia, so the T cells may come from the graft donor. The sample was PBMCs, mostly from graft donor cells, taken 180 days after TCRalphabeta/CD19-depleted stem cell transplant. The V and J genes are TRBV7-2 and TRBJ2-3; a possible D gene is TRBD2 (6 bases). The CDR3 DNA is TGTGCCAGCAGCTTTTACGGGGAGGCGGATACGCAGTATTTT. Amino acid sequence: CASSFYGEADTQYF.